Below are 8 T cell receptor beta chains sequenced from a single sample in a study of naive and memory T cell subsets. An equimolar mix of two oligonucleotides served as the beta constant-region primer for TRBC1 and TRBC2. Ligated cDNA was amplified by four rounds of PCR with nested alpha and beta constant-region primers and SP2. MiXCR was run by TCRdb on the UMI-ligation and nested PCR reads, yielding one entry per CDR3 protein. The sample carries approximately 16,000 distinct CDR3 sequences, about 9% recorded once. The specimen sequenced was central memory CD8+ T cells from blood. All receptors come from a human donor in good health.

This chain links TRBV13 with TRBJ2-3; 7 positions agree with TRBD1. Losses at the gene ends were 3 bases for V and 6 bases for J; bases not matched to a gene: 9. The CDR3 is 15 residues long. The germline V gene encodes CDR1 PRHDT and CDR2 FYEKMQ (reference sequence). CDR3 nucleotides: TGTGCCAGCAGCTTCCAAACAGGGGTCAGGGATACGCAGTATTTT. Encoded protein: CASSFQTGVRDTQYF.

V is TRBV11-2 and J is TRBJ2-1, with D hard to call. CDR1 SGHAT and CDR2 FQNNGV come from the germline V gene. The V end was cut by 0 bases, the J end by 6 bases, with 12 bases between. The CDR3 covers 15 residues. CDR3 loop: CASSLDHLGFNEQFF. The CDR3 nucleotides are TGTGCCAGCAGCTTAGATCATCTCGGTTTCAATGAGCAGTTCTTC.

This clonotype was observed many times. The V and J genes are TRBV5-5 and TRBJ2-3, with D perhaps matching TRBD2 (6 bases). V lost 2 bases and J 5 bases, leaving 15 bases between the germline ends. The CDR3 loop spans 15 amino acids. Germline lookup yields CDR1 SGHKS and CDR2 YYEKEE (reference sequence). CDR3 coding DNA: TGTGCCAGCAGCTTTTATCCGGGAGTGCTAGATACGCAGTATTTT. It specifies CASSFYPGVLDTQYF.

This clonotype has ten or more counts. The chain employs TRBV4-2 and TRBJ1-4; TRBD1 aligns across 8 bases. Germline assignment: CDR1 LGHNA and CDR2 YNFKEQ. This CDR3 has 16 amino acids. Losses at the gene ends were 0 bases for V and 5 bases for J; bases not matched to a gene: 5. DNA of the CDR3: TGTGCCAGCAGCCAAGAGGCCGGGACAGGAAATGAAAAACTGTTTTTT. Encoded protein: CASSQEAGTGNEKLFF.

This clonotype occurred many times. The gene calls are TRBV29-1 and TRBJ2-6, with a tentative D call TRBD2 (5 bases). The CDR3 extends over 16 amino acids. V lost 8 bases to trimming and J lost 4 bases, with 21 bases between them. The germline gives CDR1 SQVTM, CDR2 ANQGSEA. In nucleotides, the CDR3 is TGCAGCATCGGCGTCGGGGAAGTTTCCGGGGCCAACGTCCTGACTTTC. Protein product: CSIGVGEVSGANVLTF.

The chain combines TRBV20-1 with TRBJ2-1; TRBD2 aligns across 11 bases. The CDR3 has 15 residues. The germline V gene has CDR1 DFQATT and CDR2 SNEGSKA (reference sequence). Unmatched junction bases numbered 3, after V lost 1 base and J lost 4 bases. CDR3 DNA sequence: TGCAGTGCTAGAGTGGGGACTAGCGGTTACAATGAGCAGTTCTTC. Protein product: CSARVGTSGYNEQFF.

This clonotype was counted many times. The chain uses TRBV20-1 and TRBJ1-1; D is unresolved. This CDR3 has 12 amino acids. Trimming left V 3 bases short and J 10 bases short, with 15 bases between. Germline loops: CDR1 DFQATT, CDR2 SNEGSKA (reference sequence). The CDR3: CSASVGDISAFF. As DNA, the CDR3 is TGCAGTGCTAGTGTAGGCGACATTTCAGCTTTCTTT.

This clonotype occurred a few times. The CDR3 nucleotides are TGTGCCAGCAGCTTAGGGACAGGGGGCCTTTACTCCTACGAGCAGTACTTC. Residues: CASSLGTGGLYSYEQYF. The chain is built from TRBV7-8 and TRBJ2-7; 11 bases agree with TRBD1. The CDR3 has 17 amino acids. Germline lookup yields CDR1 SGHVS and CDR2 FQNEAQ. V lost 1 base to trimming and J lost 0 bases; unmatched junction nucleotides: 5. The entire variable domain, with the rest obtained from reference TRBV7-8 and TRBJ2-7, is as follows: GAGVSQSPRYKVAKRGQDVALRCDPISGHVSLFWYQQALGQGPEFLTYFQNEAQLDKSGLPSDRFFAERPEGSVSTLKIQRTQQEDSAVYLCASSLGTGGLYSYEQYFGPGTRLTVT.